A single sample is the source of the 20 T cell receptor beta chains below, sequenced in a study of blood T cell repertoires in COVID-19. Clones were read by immunoSEQ multiplex PCR, and TCRdb kept only the in-frame ones, dropping some. The sample has approximately 210,000 clones; approximately 91% are singletons. The sequenced sample was peripheral blood. The source of these receptors is a woman between 40 and 55 years old who had recovered from COVID-19.

The genes are TRBV5-5 and TRBJ2-1, with 13 bases matching TRBD2. Germline CDR1 is SGHKS and CDR2 is YYEKEE (reference sequence). Unmatched junction bases numbered 12, after V lost 8 bases and J lost 10 bases. The CDR3 contains 15 residues. The CDR3: CASNWGLAGSEEQFF. The CDR3 DNA reads as TGTGCCAGTAACTGGGGACTAGCGGGAAGTGAGGAGCAGTTCTTC.

This clone was recorded only once. The chain joins TRBV27 to TRBJ2-1; the match to TRBD2 covers 12 bases. The V gene end was trimmed by 6 bases and the J gene end by 6 bases; junction bases not matched to a gene: 6. The CDR3 extends over 15 amino acids. Germline V gene data show CDR1 as MNHEY and CDR2 as SMNVEV (reference sequence). The CDR3 DNA is TGTGCCAGCAGCGTCCTAGCGGGAGGGAGCAATGAGCAGTTCTTC. Translation: CASSVLAGGSNEQFF.

V gene TRBV7-8 combines with J gene TRBJ2-7; D possibly corresponds to TRBD2 (5 bases). Germline CDR1 reads SGHVS; CDR2 reads FQNEAQ. V dropped 1 base and J dropped 7 bases, with 11 bases sitting between them. The CDR3 spans 13 residues. The CDR3 sequence: CASSLVIRGEQYF. The CDR3 DNA is TGTGCCAGCAGCTTAGTTATACGCGGGGAGCAGTACTTC.

There are a few counts of this clone. At the DNA level, this CDR3 is encoded by other sequences in the same sample as well. The chain carries TRBV19 and TRBJ1-5; 7 bases fit TRBD1. Germline CDR1 and CDR2: LNHDA and SQIVND (reference sequence). Germline trimming cut 3 bases from V and 2 bases from J; bases unmatched to any gene: 1. The CDR3 has 14 residues. The CDR3 nucleotides are TGTGCCAGTAGTATCGGACAGGGCAATCAGCCCCAGCATTTT. Translated: CASSIGQGNQPQHF.

This clone appeared a single time. The chain links TRBV5-1 to TRBJ1-4, with 10 bases aligning to TRBD1. The CDR3 runs to 16 residues. Unmatched junction bases numbered 10, after V lost 5 bases and J lost 6 bases. Germline values: CDR1 SGHRS, CDR2 YFSETQ. The CDR3 loop is CASRSGSGTGDEKLFF. In DNA form, the CDR3 reads TGCGCCAGCAGATCCGGCTCCGGGACAGGGGATGAAAAACTGTTTTTT.

This chain uses TRBV6-5 with TRBJ1-1, with D perhaps matching TRBD1 (5 bases). Deletions cut 7 bases from V and 12 bases from J, with 15 bases between. The CDR3 totals 11 residues. Germline CDR1 is MNHEY and CDR2 is SVGAGI. The CDR3 DNA reads as TGTGCCAGCATGTCGGGGGAGGTAACTTTCTTT. This sequence encodes CASMSGEVTFF.

J is TRBJ1-2 and V is TRBV30, with TRBD1 as a possible D gene (5 bases). Trimming left V 4 bases short and J 2 bases short, with 17 bases between. The length of the CDR3 is 15 residues. Germline assignment: CDR1 GTSNPN and CDR2 SVGIG (reference sequence). In DNA form, the CDR3 reads TGTGCCTGGAACCCTCTGGCGGACATGAACTATGGCTACACCTTC. Its protein product is CAWNPLADMNYGYTF.

V and J are TRBV28 and TRBJ2-5; no definite D call. The CDR3 length is 16 residues. Germline-derived CDR1 and CDR2 are MDHEN and SYDVKM. Trimming removed 2 bases from V and 0 bases from J, with 13 bases in between. The CDR3 reads CASSLDTLTDQETQYF. The CDR3 DNA is TGTGCCAGCAGTTTAGACACCTTAACTGACCAAGAGACCCAGTACTTC.

This clone was observed a few times. V and J are TRBV29-1 and TRBJ1-5; D gene uncertain. In germline, CDR1 is SQVTM, CDR2 ANQGSEA. V was pared by 7 bases and J by 3 bases, with 13 bases between. CDR3 size: 13 residues. Here the CDR3 reads CSAAGAVNQPQHF. Written as DNA, the CDR3 is TGCAGCGCTGCCGGCGCGGTCAATCAGCCCCAGCATTTT. Combining the CDR3 with reference TRBV29-1 and TRBJ1-5 gives the whole variable domain SAVISQKPSRDICQRGTSLTIQCQVDSQVTMMFWYRQQPGQSLTLIATANQGSEATYESGFVIDKFPISRPNLTFSTLTVSNMSPEDSSIYLCSAAGAVNQPQHFGDGTRLSIL.

This clone has a handful of counts. The chain recombines TRBV5-1 with TRBJ1-1; 7 nucleotides agree with TRBD1. V trimming: 4 bases; J trimming: 1 base; junction bases outside the gene matches: 19. Germline V gene lookup returns CDR1 SGHRS and CDR2 YFSETQ. The CDR3 is 19 amino acids. The chain's CDR3 is CASSLDLNSGQWGNTEAFF. DNA of the CDR3: TGCGCCAGCAGCCTGGACCTAAACTCGGGACAGTGGGGGAACACTGAAGCTTTCTTT.

V usage is TRBV7-2 and J usage is TRBJ2-1; D may be TRBD1 (5 bases). The V and J ends lost 5 bases and 7 bases respectively, with 9 bases between them. Germline V gene lookup returns CDR1 SGHTA and CDR2 FQGNSA. The CDR3 contains 12 residues. In DNA form, the CDR3 reads TGTGCCAGCAGCACCCCAGGGAATGAGCAGTTCTTC. Encoded protein: CASSTPGNEQFF.

The chain combines TRBV6-5 with TRBJ1-5, with TRBD1 matching over 7 bases. The ends lost 6 bases at V and 0 bases at J; junction bases unmatched: 5. This CDR3 is 15 amino acids long. In germline, CDR1 is MNHEY, CDR2 SVGAGI. The DNA of the CDR3 is TGTGCCAGCAGCTACAGGGGAGGTAGCAATCAGCCCCAGCATTTT. Amino acid sequence: CASSYRGGSNQPQHF.

The rearrangement links TRBV9 to TRBJ2-3; TRBD2 agrees at 7 bases. Per the germline V gene, CDR1 is SGDLS and CDR2 is YYNGEE. The CDR3 sequence is 14 residues long. With V trimmed by 0 bases and J by 6 bases, 4 bases remained unmatched. The CDR3 coding sequence is TGTGCCAGCAGCGTAGGACCGGGGGGTGATACGCAGTATTTT. Translated: CASSVGPGGDTQYF. The variable domain in full, with the rest retrieved from reference TRBV9 and TRBJ2-3, is DSGVTQTPKHLITATGQRVTLRCSPRSGDLSVYWYQQSLDQGLQFLIQYYNGEERAKGNILERFSAQQFPDLHSELNLSSLELGDSALYFCASSVGPGGDTQYFGPGTRLTVL.

The chain carries TRBV27 and TRBJ1-1, with 9 nucleotides matching TRBD1. The CDR3 contains 13 residues. Germline V lookup: CDR1 MNHEY, CDR2 SMNVEV (reference sequence). J lost 8 bases, V lost 6 bases, and 7 bases had no gene match. CDR3 loop: CASSRPGTGEAFF. Here the CDR3 DNA reads TGTGCCAGCAGCCGTCCCGGGACAGGGGAAGCTTTCTTT.

The chain has TRBV19 and TRBJ2-3; the match to TRBD2 covers 7 bases. The CDR3 runs to 15 residues. V was clipped by 6 bases and J by 0 bases; unmatched bases: 6. In germline, CDR1 is LNHDA, CDR2 SQIVND (reference sequence). The CDR3 nucleotides read TGTGCCAGTAGCACACTAGCGACTAGCACAGATACGCAGTATTTT. Amino acid sequence: CASSTLATSTDTQYF.

The rearrangement links TRBV7-2 to TRBJ1-1; D call uncertain. CDR1 is SGHTA, CDR2 FQGNSA, per germline. The length of the CDR3 is 14 residues. Trimming left V 1 base short and J 6 bases short, with 12 bases between. CDR3 region: CASSLERWFAEAFF. Here the CDR3 DNA reads TGTGCCAGCAGCTTAGAGCGGTGGTTCGCTGAAGCTTTCTTT.

The chain couples TRBV14 to TRBJ1-3; D not resolved. This CDR3 is 16 amino acids long. Germline V CDR1 and CDR2: SGHDN, FVKESK. The germline V and J ends were trimmed by 1 base and 1 base, with 11 bases remaining between them. CDR3 nucleotide sequence: TGTGCCAGCAGCCAAGTGGTAGCTTCGTCTGGAAACACCATATATTTT. It codes for CASSQVVASSGNTIYF.

The chain carries TRBV11-3 and TRBJ2-5; 7 bases are shared with TRBD2. Germline V gene data show CDR1 as SGHNT and CDR2 as YENEEA. J gave up 1 base and V 3 bases, and 5 bases lay outside the gene matches. The CDR3 totals 15 residues. The CDR3 DNA follows: TGTGCCAGCAGCTTCTCTAGCGGCGGCCAAGAGACCCAGTACTTC. It translates to CASSFSSGGQETQYF.

The chain's CDR3 is CASSQGIAGVTLTYNEQFF. The CDR3 nucleotides are TGCGCCAGCAGCCAAGGGATAGCGGGAGTTACGTTAACCTACAATGAGCAGTTCTTC. The chain is built from TRBV4-1 and TRBJ2-1; 9 positions agree with TRBD2. CDR1 is MGHRA and CDR2 is YSYEKL in the germline V gene. CDR3 length: 19 residues. With V trimmed by 1 base and J by 2 bases, 12 bases remained unmatched.

The V gene is TRBV30, the J gene TRBJ2-1, with 11 bases fitting TRBD2. The V gene's germline CDR1 is GTSNPN and CDR2 SVGIG (reference sequence). The CDR3 covers 15 residues. V lost 2 bases, J lost 9 bases, and 9 bases stayed unmatched. In DNA form, the CDR3 reads TGTGCCTGGAGTTTGGTAGCGGGAGGGCCTCCTGAGCAGTTCTTC. This translates into CAWSLVAGGPPEQFF.